The TCR beta chain described here comes from a study of T cell responses to AZD1222 COVID-19 vaccine. Regarding the study as a whole: A mostly white British donor set with more females was recruited, and clonal diversity was possibly underestimated. Increases in Spike-specific TCR breadth and depth were seen after two AZD1222 doses. CD4 TCRs associated with vaccination spanned spike, dominating at 160-218 and 743-854.

Measured with immunoSEQ multiplex PCR; TCRdb has only the in-frame clones, and not every one. The table lists 100,000 to 150,000 clones, about 90% of them singletons, with about 4% in the top ten. In the case of this clone: The antigen remains unidentified.

The material was peripheral blood, obtained on day 0 of MenACWY control vaccination. This TCR came from an adult in good health.

In nucleotides, the CDR3 is TGTGCCAGCAGCTTAGGAGATCCCAGGGAGACCCAGTACTTC. It codes for CASSLGDPRETQYF. V and J are TRBV7-6 and TRBJ2-5; D is unclear. CDR3 length equals 14 residues. In germline, CDR1 is SGHVS, CDR2 FNYEAQ. Trimming removed 1 base from V and 5 bases from J, with 11 bases in between.